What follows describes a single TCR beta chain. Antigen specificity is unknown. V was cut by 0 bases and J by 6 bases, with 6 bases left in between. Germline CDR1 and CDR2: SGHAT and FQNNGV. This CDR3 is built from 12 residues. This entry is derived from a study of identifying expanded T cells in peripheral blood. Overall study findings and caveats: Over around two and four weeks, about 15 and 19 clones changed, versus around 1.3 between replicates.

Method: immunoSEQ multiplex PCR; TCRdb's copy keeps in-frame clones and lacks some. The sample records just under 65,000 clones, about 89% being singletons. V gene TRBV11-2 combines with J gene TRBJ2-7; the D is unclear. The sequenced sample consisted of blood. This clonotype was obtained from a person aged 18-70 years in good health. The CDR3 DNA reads TGTGCCAGCAGCTTAGATATTTCCGAGCAGTACTTC. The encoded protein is CASSLDISEQYF. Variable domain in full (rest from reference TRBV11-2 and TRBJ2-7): EAGVAQSPRYKIIEKRQSVAFWCNPISGHATLYWYQQILGQGPKLLIQFQNNGVVDDSQLPKDRFSAERLKGVDSTLKIQPAKLEDSAVYLCASSLDISEQYFGPGTRLTVT.